This entry features one T cell receptor (beta chain) sequence. Its antigen is not known. V shed 5 bases, J shed 8 bases, and the junction held 2 bases outside the gene matches. The CDR3 consists of 13 residues. Germline-derived CDR1 and CDR2 are KGHSH and LQKENI. Indicated time point: patch test 2, 6 weeks after DPC sensitization. Treatment: therapeutic diphenylcyclopropenone sensitization with weekly scalp DPC. MiXCR, run by TCRdb on the RACE reads, gives a single entry per CDR3 protein. The table records approximately 96,000 distinct CDR3 sequences, about 9.3% of them present only once. The source of the sample is a study of human T cells and chemical hapten exposure. At the level of the study: Across its 20 to 30 weeks, the study gave patients weekly diphenylcyclopropenone doses to the scalp.

Findings and limits, study-wide: The presence of alopecia in the donors means their immune response may differ from healthy people's.

The chain uses TRBV18 and TRBJ2-1; 11 bases map to TRBD2. The specimen was whole blood, collected in connection with sensitization to the hapten diphenylcyclopropenone (DPC). The sequence was collected from a woman in her thirties or forties with alopecia areata. Some clones in this sample may be carry-over from other donors' samples. In DNA form, the CDR3 reads TGTGCCAGCTCAACGGGACTAGCGGATGAGCAGTTCTTC. Its translation is CASSTGLADEQFF.